Listed below are T cell receptor beta chains from one sample, sequenced in a study of cytomegalovirus exposure and HLA in healthy donors. The data were produced by immunoSEQ multiplex PCR, yet TCRdb's version contains in-frame clones alone and is incomplete. The sample yields under 110,000 clones, roughly nine tenths seen once. Sequenced input: PBMCs. The receptor source for this set is a woman aged 18-29 years in good health and CMV-seropositive. The CDR3 runs from the conserved cysteine through the conserved F or W. A D gene is named only where the DNA matches it firmly. Some rows mark clone size as missing; the rest say once, few, many or name a class of expanded clone.

v_gene	d_gene	abundance	j_gene	CDR3aa	CDR3nt
TRBV7-7	TRBD2	-	TRBJ2-2	CASSLGLANTGELFF	TGTGCCAGCAGCCTCGGACTAGCGAACACCGGGGAGCTGTTTTTT
TRBV5-1	-	-	TRBJ1-1	CASSFKTDQGKGAFF	TGCGCCAGCAGCTTCAAGACCGACCAGGGGAAAGGAGCTTTCTTT
TRBV7-9	-	few	TRBJ1-1	CASSTGTGIDTEAFF	TGTGCCAGCAGCACAGGGACGGGCATTGATACTGAAGCTTTCTTT
TRBV18	TRBD2	-	TRBJ2-2	CASSRETSDVGELFF	TGTGCCAGCTCACGTGAGACTAGCGATGTCGGGGAGCTGTTTTTT
TRBV27	-	-	TRBJ1-5	CASSPEVFGGAHQPQHF	TGTGCCAGCAGCCCAGAGGTTTTCGGGGGGGCGCATCAGCCCCAGCATTTT
TRBV11-1	TRBD2	-	TRBJ2-1	CASRTSGGQEQFF	TGTGCCAGCCGGACTAGCGGGGGCCAAGAGCAGTTCTTC
TRBV25-1	-	-	TRBJ2-5	CASSEEGHWETQYF	TGTGCCAGCAGTGAAGAAGGACACTGGGAGACCCAGTACTTC
TRBV25-1	TRBD1	-	TRBJ1-2	CASRMTGGNGYTF	TGTGCCAGCAGAATGACAGGGGGCAATGGCTACACCTTC
TRBV6-5	-	-	TRBJ2-4	CASSRSSGKNIQYF	TGTGCCAGCAGCCGGTCAAGCGGGAAAAACATTCAGTACTTC
TRBV7-9	TRBD1	-	TRBJ1-2	CASSFAGGDGYTF	TGTGCCAGCAGCTTCGCAGGGGGCGATGGCTACACCTTC
TRBV28	-	-	TRBJ1-1	CASNNGDGGRAFF	TGTGCCAGCAACAACGGGGATGGGGGGAGAGCTTTCTTT
TRBV5-4	TRBD2	-	TRBJ2-7	CASSPLAGASYEQYF	TGTGCCAGCAGCCCTCTAGCGGGGGCCTCCTACGAGCAGTACTTC
TRBV7-9	TRBD1	-	TRBJ2-3	CASSPDRGHSTDTQYF	TGTGCCAGCAGCCCAGACAGGGGGCACAGCACAGATACGCAGTATTTT
TRBV2	-	few	TRBJ2-2	CASQTPLGELFF	TGTGCCAGCCAGACTCCTCTCGGGGAGCTGTTTTTT
TRBV11-1	-	once	TRBJ2-6	CASSLARSAGANVLTF	TGTGCCAGCAGCTTAGCACGGTCGGCTGGGGCCAACGTCCTGACTTTC
TRBV28	-	-	TRBJ2-1	CASSITGSSYNEQFF	TGTGCCAGCAGTATAACAGGGAGCTCCTACAATGAGCAGTTCTTC
TRBV5-1	-	-	TRBJ2-5	CASSSTWVAETQYF	TGCGCCAGCAGCTCGACGTGGGTAGCAGAGACCCAGTACTTC
TRBV6-1	-	many	TRBJ1-2	CASTTEIYGYTF	TGTGCCAGCACGACAGAAATCTATGGCTACACCTTC
TRBV6-1	-	-	TRBJ1-4	CATGGGYPNEKLFF	TGTGCCACCGGGGGGGGGTACCCTAATGAAAAACTGTTTTTT
TRBV25-1	TRBD1	-	TRBJ1-6	CASSERQGASLSPLHF	TGTGCCAGCAGTGAACGACAGGGGGCAAGTCTTTCACCCCTCCACTTT
TRBV27	-	-	TRBJ2-7	CASRPRGLFYEQYF	TGTGCCAGCAGGCCGCGGGGTCTGTTCTACGAGCAGTACTTC
TRBV5-1	-	-	TRBJ2-2	CASSQNGELFF	TGCGCCAGCAGCCAAAACGGGGAGCTGTTTTTT
TRBV6-4	-	-	TRBJ2-2	CASSDSRGQDFNTGELFF	TGTGCCAGCAGTGACTCGAGAGGGCAGGACTTCAACACCGGGGAGCTGTTTTTT
TRBV6-5	-	-	TRBJ1-1	CASSYDTMNTEAFF	TGTGCCAGCAGTTACGACACAATGAACACTGAAGCTTTCTTT
TRBV4-3	-	-	TRBJ2-3	CASSQEVPARADTQYF	TGCGCCAGCAGCCAAGAAGTGCCTGCGAGGGCAGATACGCAGTATTTT
TRBV14	-	-	TRBJ2-3	CASSQHDSLTDTQYF	TGTGCCAGCAGCCAACACGACAGCTTGACAGATACGCAGTATTTT
TRBV6-1	-	-	TRBJ1-3	CASSEAMDGGHLTIYF	TGTGCCAGCAGTGAAGCAATGGATGGAGGCCACCTCACCATATATTTT
TRBV6-5	-	-	TRBJ2-5	CASSYSKVPLGETQYF	TGTGCCAGCAGTTACTCGAAGGTCCCCCTCGGGGAGACCCAGTACTTC
TRBV5-6	-	-	TRBJ1-1	CASSVQGTEAFF	TGTGCCAGCAGCGTGCAGGGGACTGAAGCTTTCTTT
TRBV5-4	-	few	TRBJ2-3	CASSPSQDTQYF	TGTGCCAGCAGCCCGTCCCAGGATACGCAGTATTTT
TRBV2	-	-	TRBJ2-1	CASSEDANEQFF	TGTGCCAGCAGTGAAGACGCGAATGAGCAGTTCTTC